The 21 T cell receptor beta chains given below trace back to one sample, sequenced in a study of T cell responses to AZD1222 COVID-19 vaccine. Profiling relied on immunoSEQ multiplex PCR, and the TCRdb table lists in-frame clones only, not all of them. The sample holds about 130,000 clones, just over 90% seen once. The sample consisted of peripheral blood, taken on day 0 of AZD1222 vaccination. The receptors derive from an adult in good health.

This clone was seen just once. The chain joins TRBV3-1 (or the pseudogene TRBV3-2) to TRBJ1-2; unclear D gene. V was cut by 0 bases and J by 8 bases, with 10 bases left in between. Germline V gene data show CDR1 as LGHDT and CDR2 as YNNKEL (reference sequence). The CDR3 totals 13 residues. CDR3 region: CASSQEVGYGYTF. DNA of the CDR3: TGTGCCAGCAGCCAAGAGGTCGGGTACGGCTACACCTTC.

The chain employs TRBV6-5 and TRBJ2-1; D might be TRBD2 (6 bases). The CDR3 loop spans 15 amino acids. Trimming shortened V by 2 bases and J by 4 bases, and 12 bases separated the two germline ends. Germline CDR1 is MNHEY and CDR2 is SVGAGI. CDR3 in DNA: TGTGCCAGCAGTTACGACCGGGGGAGTTACAATGAGCAGTTCTTC. This gives the protein CASSYDRGSYNEQFF.

Written as DNA, the CDR3 is TGTGCCAGCAACTTAAAGATTGAAGCTTTCTTT. Its protein product is CASNLKIEAFF. The chain is built from TRBV6-5 and TRBJ1-1; D unclear. The CDR3 covers 11 residues. CDR1 and CDR2 (germline): MNHEY, SVGAGI. The V gene lost 7 bases and the J gene lost 7 bases, with 10 bases spanning the gap.

The chain joins TRBV19 to TRBJ1-1; tentative D call: TRBD1 (5 bases). The germline CDR1 and CDR2 sequences are LNHDA and SQIVND (reference sequence). The CDR3 totals 12 residues. V was clipped by 4 bases and J by 10 bases, with 13 bases between them. This chain's CDR3 is CASSKEGRGAFF. The CDR3 DNA sequence: TGTGCCAGTAGTAAGGAGGGAAGGGGAGCTTTCTTT.

V is TRBV5-1 and J is TRBJ2-6; TRBD1 matches at 12 bases. There are 17 residues in the CDR3. The V gene end was trimmed by 5 bases and the J gene end by 4 bases; junction bases not matched to a gene: 7. Germline CDR1 is SGHRS and CDR2 is YFSETQ. The CDR3 coding sequence is TGCGCCAGCAGAATCGGGACAGGGGGCTCCGGGGCCAACGTCCTGACTTTC. Protein: CASRIGTGGSGANVLTF. The complete variable domain, with remaining parts taken from reference TRBV5-1 and TRBJ2-6, reads KAGVTQTPRYLIKTRGQQVTLSCSPISGHRSVSWYQQTPGQGLQFLFEYFSETQRNKGNFPGRFSGRQFSNSRSEMNVSTLELGDSALYLCASRIGTGGSGANVLTFGAGSRLTVL.

This clone occurred a few times. The chain couples TRBV10-3 to TRBJ2-2, with D maybe TRBD2 (5 bases). Germline values: CDR1 ENHRY, CDR2 SYGVKD. V was cut by 0 bases and J by 6 bases, with 14 bases left in between. This CDR3 comprises 16 residues. The CDR3 DNA reads TGTGCCATCAGTGAGTCTGCGACTAACTCCCCCGGGGAGCTGTTTTTT. Translated: CAISESATNSPGELFF.

This rearrangement joins TRBV10-2 to TRBJ1-1; D call uncertain. CDR1 WSHSY and CDR2 SAAADI come from the germline V gene. The V end lost 4 bases, the J end lost 2 bases, and 8 bases lay between the germline ends. CDR3 size: 13 residues. The CDR3 nucleotides are TGCGCCAGCAGTGTTACAGTTAACACTGAAGCTTTCTTT. Its protein product is CASSVTVNTEAFF.

A single count supports this clone. The chain combines TRBV25-1 with TRBJ1-1, with D possibly matching TRBD1 (6 bases). Trimming left V 7 bases short and J 2 bases short, with 17 bases between. CDR3 length: 15 amino acids. From germline, CDR1 is MGHDK and CDR2 SYGVNS. As DNA, the CDR3 is TGTGCCAGCAAAAAAGAACAGGGCCCTAACACTGAAGCTTTCTTT. Translated, it gives CASKKEQGPNTEAFF.

V is TRBV5-1 and J is TRBJ2-3; D call uncertain. V shed 4 bases and J shed 0 bases, with 6 bases lying between them. The CDR3 runs to 13 residues. Looked up from germline, CDR1 is SGHRS and CDR2 is YFSETQ. The CDR3 DNA follows: TGCGCCAGCAGCCCTGGAAGCACAGATACGCAGTATTTT. Residues: CASSPGSTDTQYF.

The chain recombines TRBV18 with TRBJ1-2; a weak D match, TRBD1 (5 bases). CDR1 and CDR2 (germline): KGHSH, LQKENI. With 3 bases removed from V and 0 bases from J, the gap between germline ends came to 17 bases. CDR3 length equals 17 residues. CDR3 sequence: CASSPGGGDQANYGYTF. The CDR3 DNA reads as TGTGCCAGCTCACCGGGCGGCGGGGACCAAGCTAACTATGGCTACACCTTC.

The CDR3: CASSLVGGTLNTEAFF. For the CDR3, the DNA is TGTGCCAGCAGTTTAGTCGGGGGGACCCTGAACACTGAAGCTTTCTTT. The chain carries TRBV28 and TRBJ1-1; D is possibly TRBD1 (5 bases). In germline, CDR1 is MDHEN, CDR2 SYDVKM. V was shortened by 2 bases and J by 0 bases, with 13 bases between the two germline ends. This CDR3 contains 16 residues. The full variable domain, completed using reference TRBV28 and TRBJ1-1, is DVKVTQSSRYLVKRTGEKVFLECVQDMDHENMFWYRQDPGLGLRLIYFSYDVKMKEKGDIPEGYSVSREKKERFSLILESASTNQTSMYLCASSLVGGTLNTEAFFGQGTRLTVV.

The chain couples TRBV5-1 to TRBJ2-3; D unclear. Looked up from germline, CDR1 is SGHRS and CDR2 is YFSETQ. CDR3 size: 14 residues. Trimming shortened V by 3 bases and J by 0 bases, and 8 bases separated the two germline ends. This CDR3 is CASSSQASTDTQYF. DNA of the CDR3: TGCGCCAGCAGCTCTCAAGCTAGCACAGATACGCAGTATTTT.

This clone was seen a single time. The chain carries TRBV29-1 and TRBJ1-2; D ambiguous. V lost 4 bases and J 8 bases, leaving 11 bases between the germline ends. Germline CDR1 and CDR2: SQVTM and ANQGSEA. The CDR3 is made up of 11 amino acids. The CDR3 bases are TGCAGCGTTGTCACCACAAGGGGCTACACCTTC. This encodes CSVVTTRGYTF.

CDR3 DNA: TGTGCCAGCAGAGAGACAGGCCCCGACGCTGAAGCTTTCTTT. Translating it yields CASRETGPDAEAFF. V and J are TRBV6-5 and TRBJ1-1; possibly TRBD1 for D (6 bases). Germline assignment: CDR1 MNHEY and CDR2 SVGAGI. Trimming shortened V by 6 bases and J by 6 bases, and 17 bases separated the two germline ends. The CDR3 is 14 residues long.

The chain employs TRBV1 and TRBJ2-5; the tabulated D call, TRBD2, remains unverified against the DNA. TRBV1 is marked as a pseudogene. The CDR3 extends over 16 amino acids. For the CDR3, the DNA is TGCACCAGCAGCGAAACGCGGGGGGGCCATCAAGAGACCCAGTACTTC. It yields the protein CTSSETRGGHQETQYF.

This sequence joins TRBV7-3 and TRBJ1-2, with D hard to call. The germline V gene encodes CDR1 SGHTA and CDR2 FQGTGA. The CDR3 has 13 amino acids. V dropped 2 bases and J dropped 0 bases, with 4 bases sitting between them. The CDR3 sequence: CASSLVPNYGYTF. CDR3 DNA sequence: TGTGCCAGCAGCTTAGTTCCTAACTATGGCTACACCTTC. The whole variable domain, filled in from reference TRBV7-3 and TRBJ1-2, reads GAGVSQTPSNKVTEKGKYVELRCDPISGHTALYWYRQSLGQGPEFLIYFQGTGAADDSGLPNDRFFAVRPEGSVSTLKIQRTERGDSAVYLCASSLVPNYGYTFGSGTRLTVV.

This CDR3 is CASSMWDRGTGTEAFF. The CDR3 coding sequence is TGTGCCAGTAGTATGTGGGACAGGGGTACGGGCACTGAAGCTTTCTTT. V gene TRBV19 combines with J gene TRBJ1-1, with 10 bases that match TRBD1. The CDR3 totals 16 residues. Germline-derived CDR1 and CDR2 are LNHDA and SQIVND (reference sequence). V lost 3 bases to trimming and J lost 4 bases; unmatched junction nucleotides: 8.

The rearrangement uses TRBV11-1 and TRBJ2-2; 9 nucleotides match TRBD1. CDR1 and CDR2 from the germline V gene are SGHAT and FQDESV (reference sequence). There are 14 residues in the CDR3. Trimming took 5 bases from V and 3 from J; bases not matched to a gene: 1. The CDR3 loop is CASSRDRDTGELFF. CDR3 sequence (DNA): TGTGCCAGCAGCCGGGACAGGGACACCGGGGAGCTGTTTTTT.

The rearrangement joins TRBV5-1 to TRBJ2-5; D gene ambiguous. V lost 4 bases, J lost 0 bases, and 7 bases lay in between. In germline, CDR1 is SGHRS, CDR2 YFSETQ. The CDR3 contains 13 residues. CDR3 bases: TGCGCCAGCAGCCCAGACAACCAAGAGACCCAGTACTTC. Its protein is CASSPDNQETQYF.

V gene TRBV7-9 combines with J gene TRBJ1-5; 9 nucleotides align to TRBD1. CDR1 and CDR2 (germline): SEHNR, FQNEAQ (reference sequence). The CDR3 is 12 residues long. With V trimmed by 8 bases and J by 6 bases, 2 bases remained unmatched. The CDR3 reads CASDRGGQPQHF. The CDR3 coding sequence is TGTGCCAGCGACAGGGGGGGTCAGCCCCAGCATTTT.

The chain uses TRBV2 and TRBJ1-2; D is perhaps TRBD1 (5 bases). CDR1 is SNHLY and CDR2 is FYNNEI in the germline V gene. The CDR3 sequence is 13 residues long. V shed 6 bases and J shed 8 bases, with 16 bases lying between them. The DNA of the CDR3 is TGTGCCAGCAGGGGGCAGCGATCCTACGGCTACACCTTC. Its translation is CASRGQRSYGYTF.